This T cell receptor beta chain originates from a study of vaccination and CD4 T cells after COVID-19. Cultured CD4+ T-cell DNA underwent Oncomine TCR Beta short-read sequencing. TCRdb re-called the PCR reads through MiXCR, storing one row per CDR3 protein. The data show 14,000 to 15,000 distinct CDR3 sequences, roughly four fifths seen once. Treatment meaning: 10-day PBMC culture with coronavirus spike peptide pools or control peptides (ViraFEST assay). On this clonotype: Its antigen is unidentified.

V lost 2 bases and J lost 7; bases outside the gene matches: 11. CDR3 length equals 15 residues. Germline V CDR1 and CDR2: DFQATT, SNEGSKA (reference sequence). Sequenced sample: CD4+ T cells from blood, cultured in vitro. V and J are TRBV20-1 and TRBJ2-3; 8 bases are shared with TRBD2. This receptor was obtained from a human donor who had recovered from COVID-19. The CDR3 region is CSARSGGSGIHTQYF. DNA of the CDR3: TGCAGTGCTAGAAGTGGGGGTAGCGGGATACATACGCAGTATTTT.